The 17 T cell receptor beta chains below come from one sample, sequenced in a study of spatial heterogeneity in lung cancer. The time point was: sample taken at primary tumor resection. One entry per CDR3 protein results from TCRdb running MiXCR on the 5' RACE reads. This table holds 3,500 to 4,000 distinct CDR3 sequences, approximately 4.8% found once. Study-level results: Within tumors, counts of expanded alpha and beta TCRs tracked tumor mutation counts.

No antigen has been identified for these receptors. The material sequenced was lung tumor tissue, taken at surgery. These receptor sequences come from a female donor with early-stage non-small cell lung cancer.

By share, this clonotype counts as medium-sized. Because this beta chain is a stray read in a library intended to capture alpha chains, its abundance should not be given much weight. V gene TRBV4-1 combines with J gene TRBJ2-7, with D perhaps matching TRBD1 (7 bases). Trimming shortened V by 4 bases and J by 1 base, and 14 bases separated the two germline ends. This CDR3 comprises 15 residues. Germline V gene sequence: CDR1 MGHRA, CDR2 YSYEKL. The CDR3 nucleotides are TGCGCCAGCAGCCGCGGGACAGCTGTATCCTACGAGCAGTACTTC. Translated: CASSRGTAVSYEQYF.

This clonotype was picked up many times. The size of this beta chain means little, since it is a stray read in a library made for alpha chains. CDR3 sequence reads: CASTTGTLYQETQYF. In DNA, the CDR3 is TGTGCCAGTACCACCGGGACGTTGTACCAAGAGACCCAGTACTTC. The V and J genes are TRBV19 and TRBJ2-5; either TRBD1 or TRBD2 may supply D (5 bases each). The ends were cut back, 7 bases at V and 0 bases at J, with 15 bases in the middle. This CDR3 spans 15 amino acids. CDR1 and CDR2 (germline): LNHDA, SQIVND (reference sequence). The whole variable domain, filled in from reference TRBV19 and TRBJ2-5, reads DGGITQSPKYLFRKEGQNVTLSCEQNLNHDAMYWYRQDPGQGLRLIYYSQIVNDFQKGDIAEGYSVSREKKESFPLTVTSAQKNPTAFYLCASTTGTLYQETQYFGPGTRLLVL.

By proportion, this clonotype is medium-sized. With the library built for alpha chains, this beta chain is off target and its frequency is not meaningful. The CDR3 loop is CASSSQTRVRTDTQYF. CDR3 DNA: TGTGCCAGCAGCTCTCAGACAAGGGTTCGAACAGATACGCAGTATTTT. The chain links TRBV27 to TRBJ2-3; no firm D call. The V gene's germline CDR1 is MNHEY and CDR2 SMNVEV (reference sequence). Deletions cut 6 bases from V and 3 bases from J, with 19 bases between. CDR3 size: 16 residues.

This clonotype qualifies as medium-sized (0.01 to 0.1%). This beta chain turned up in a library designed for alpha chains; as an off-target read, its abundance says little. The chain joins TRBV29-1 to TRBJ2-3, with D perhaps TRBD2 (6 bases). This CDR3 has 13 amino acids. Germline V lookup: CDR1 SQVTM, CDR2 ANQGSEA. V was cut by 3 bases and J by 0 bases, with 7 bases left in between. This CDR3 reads CSVDGGSTDTQYF. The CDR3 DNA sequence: TGCAGCGTTGACGGGGGAAGCACAGATACGCAGTATTTT.

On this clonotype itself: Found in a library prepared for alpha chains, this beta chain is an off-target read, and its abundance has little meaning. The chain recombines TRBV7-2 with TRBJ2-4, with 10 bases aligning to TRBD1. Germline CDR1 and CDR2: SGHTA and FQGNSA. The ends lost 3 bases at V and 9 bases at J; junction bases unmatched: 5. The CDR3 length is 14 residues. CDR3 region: CASSFTTGGGIQYF. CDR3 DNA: TGTGCCAGCAGCTTCACGACAGGGGGCGGCATTCAGTACTTC.

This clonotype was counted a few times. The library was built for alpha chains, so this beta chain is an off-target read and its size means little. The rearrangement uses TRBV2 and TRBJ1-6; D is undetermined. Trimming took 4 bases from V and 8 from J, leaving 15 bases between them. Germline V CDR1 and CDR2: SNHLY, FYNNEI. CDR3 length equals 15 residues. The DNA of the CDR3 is TGTGCCAGCAGTGGCATCAGCGTGCTCGATTCACCCCTCCACTTT. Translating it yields CASSGISVLDSPLHF. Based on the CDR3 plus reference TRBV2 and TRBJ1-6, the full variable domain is EPEVTQTPSHQVTQMGQEVILRCVPISNHLYFYWYRQILGQKVEFLVSFYNNEISEKSEIFDDQFSVERPDGSNFTLKIRSTKLEDSAMYFCASSGISVLDSPLHFGNGTRLTVT.

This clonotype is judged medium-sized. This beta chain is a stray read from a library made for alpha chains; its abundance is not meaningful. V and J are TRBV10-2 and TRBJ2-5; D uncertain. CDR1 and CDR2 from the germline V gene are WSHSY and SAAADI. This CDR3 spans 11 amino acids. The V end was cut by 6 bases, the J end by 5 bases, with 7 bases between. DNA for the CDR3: TGCGCCAGCAGGCTAGAGGAGACCCAGTACTTC. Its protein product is CASRLEETQYF.

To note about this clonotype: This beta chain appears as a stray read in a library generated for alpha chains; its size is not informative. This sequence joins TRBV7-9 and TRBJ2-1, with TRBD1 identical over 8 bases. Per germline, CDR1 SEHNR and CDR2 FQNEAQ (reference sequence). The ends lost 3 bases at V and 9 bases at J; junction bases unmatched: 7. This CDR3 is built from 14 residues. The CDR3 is CASSLNRGWSEQFF. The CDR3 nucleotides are TGTGCCAGCAGCTTGAACAGGGGGTGGAGTGAGCAGTTCTTC.

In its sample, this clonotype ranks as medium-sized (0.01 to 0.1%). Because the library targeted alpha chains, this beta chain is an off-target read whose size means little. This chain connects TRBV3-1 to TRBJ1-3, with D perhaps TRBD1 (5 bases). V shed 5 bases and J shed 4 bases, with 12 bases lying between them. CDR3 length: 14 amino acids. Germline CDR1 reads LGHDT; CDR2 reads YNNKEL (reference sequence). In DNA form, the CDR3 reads TGTGCCAGCAGCTCGGGACGGAAGGGAAACACCATATATTTT. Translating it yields CASSSGRKGNTIYF.

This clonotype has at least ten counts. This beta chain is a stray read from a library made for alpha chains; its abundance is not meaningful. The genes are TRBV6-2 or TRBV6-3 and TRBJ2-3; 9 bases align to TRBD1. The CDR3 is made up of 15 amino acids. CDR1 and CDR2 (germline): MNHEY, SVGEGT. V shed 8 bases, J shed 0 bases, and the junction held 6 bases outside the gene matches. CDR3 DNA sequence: TGTGCCAGCGGATACGGGACAGGGAGCACAGATACGCAGTATTTT. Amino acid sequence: CASGYGTGSTDTQYF.

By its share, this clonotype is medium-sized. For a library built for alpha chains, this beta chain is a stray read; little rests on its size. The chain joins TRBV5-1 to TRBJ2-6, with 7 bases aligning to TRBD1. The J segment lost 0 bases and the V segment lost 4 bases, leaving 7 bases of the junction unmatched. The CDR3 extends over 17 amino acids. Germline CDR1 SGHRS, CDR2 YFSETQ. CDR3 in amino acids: CASSPTGSNSGANVLTF. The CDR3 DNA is TGCGCCAGCAGCCCGACAGGGTCTAACTCTGGGGCCAACGTCCTGACTTTC.

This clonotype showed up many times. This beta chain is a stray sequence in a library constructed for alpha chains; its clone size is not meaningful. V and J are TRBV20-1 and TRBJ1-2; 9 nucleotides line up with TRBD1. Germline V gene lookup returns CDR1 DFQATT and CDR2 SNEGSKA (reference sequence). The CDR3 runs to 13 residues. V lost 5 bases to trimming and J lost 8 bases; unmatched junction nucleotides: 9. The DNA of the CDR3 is TGCAGTGCTCGGGTCGGGACAGGGAGCGGCTACACCTTC. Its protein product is CSARVGTGSGYTF.

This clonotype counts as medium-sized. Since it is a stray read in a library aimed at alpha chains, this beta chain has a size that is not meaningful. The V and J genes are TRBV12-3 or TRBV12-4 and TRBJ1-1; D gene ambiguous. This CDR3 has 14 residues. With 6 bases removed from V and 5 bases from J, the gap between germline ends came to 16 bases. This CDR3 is CASRPAWARTEAFF. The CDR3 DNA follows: TGTGCCAGCAGGCCAGCTTGGGCGAGGACTGAAGCTTTCTTT.

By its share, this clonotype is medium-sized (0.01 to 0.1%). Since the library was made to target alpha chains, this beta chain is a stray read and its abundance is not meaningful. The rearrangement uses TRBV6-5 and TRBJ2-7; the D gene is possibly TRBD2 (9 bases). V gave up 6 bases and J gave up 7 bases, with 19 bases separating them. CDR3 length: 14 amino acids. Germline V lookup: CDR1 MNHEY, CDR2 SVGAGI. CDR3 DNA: TGTGCCAGCAGGATGACAGGGGCGGGGGGGGAGCAGTACTTC. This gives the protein CASRMTGAGGEQYF.

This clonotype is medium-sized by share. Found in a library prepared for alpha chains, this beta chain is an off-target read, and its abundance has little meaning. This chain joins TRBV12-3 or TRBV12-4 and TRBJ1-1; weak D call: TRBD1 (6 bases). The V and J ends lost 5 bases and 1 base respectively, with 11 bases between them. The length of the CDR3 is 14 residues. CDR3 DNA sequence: TGTGCCAGCAGTCATAACAGGGCGAACACTGAAGCTTTCTTT. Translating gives CASSHNRANTEAFF.

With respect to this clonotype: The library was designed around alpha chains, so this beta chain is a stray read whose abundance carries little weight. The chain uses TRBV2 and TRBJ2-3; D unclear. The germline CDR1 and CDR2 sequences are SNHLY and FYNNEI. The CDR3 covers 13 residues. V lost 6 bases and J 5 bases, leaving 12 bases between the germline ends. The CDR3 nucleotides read TGTGCCAGCAGCGCTCTTTGGGAAGATACGCAGTATTTT. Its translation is CASSALWEDTQYF.

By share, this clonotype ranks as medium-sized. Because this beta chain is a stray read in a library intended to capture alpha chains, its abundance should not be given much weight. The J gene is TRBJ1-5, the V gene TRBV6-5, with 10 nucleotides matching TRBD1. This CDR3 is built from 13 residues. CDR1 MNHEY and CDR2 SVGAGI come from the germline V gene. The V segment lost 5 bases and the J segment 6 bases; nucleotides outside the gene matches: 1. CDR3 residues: CASSDRGPQPQHF. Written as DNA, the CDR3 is TGTGCCAGCAGTGACAGGGGGCCTCAGCCCCAGCATTTT.